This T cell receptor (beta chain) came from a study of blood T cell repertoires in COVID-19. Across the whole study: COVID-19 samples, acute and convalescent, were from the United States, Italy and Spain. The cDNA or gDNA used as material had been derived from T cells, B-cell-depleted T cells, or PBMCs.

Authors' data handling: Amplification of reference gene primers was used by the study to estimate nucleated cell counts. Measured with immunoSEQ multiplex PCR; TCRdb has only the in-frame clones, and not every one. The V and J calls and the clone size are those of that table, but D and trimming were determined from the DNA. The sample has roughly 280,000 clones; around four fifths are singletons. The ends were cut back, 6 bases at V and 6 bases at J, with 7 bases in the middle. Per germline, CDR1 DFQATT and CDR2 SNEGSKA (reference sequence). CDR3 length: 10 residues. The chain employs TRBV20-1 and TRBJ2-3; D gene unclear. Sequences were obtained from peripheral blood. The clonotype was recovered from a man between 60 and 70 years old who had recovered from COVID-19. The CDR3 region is CSAGADTQYF. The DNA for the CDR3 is TGCAGTGCCGGAGCGGATACGCAGTATTTT.